The 22 T cell receptor beta chains given below trace back to one sample, sequenced in a study of T cell responses to AZD1222 COVID-19 vaccine. Produced via immunoSEQ multiplex PCR; TCRdb's table is partial and in-frame only. The profile covers just over 70,000 clones, with around 84% appearing a single time and roughly 22% taken by the ten largest. The sample in question was peripheral blood, obtained on day 0 of AZD1222 vaccination. These receptors all come from an adult in good health.

The gene calls are TRBV5-8 and TRBJ2-3; D not resolved. Germline CDR1 SGHTS, CDR2 YDEGEE. CDR3 length: 14 residues. With 3 bases removed from V and 2 bases from J, the gap between germline ends came to 10 bases. CDR3 coding DNA: TGTGCCAGCAGCTCCAGTGGGTTCACAGATACGCAGTATTTT. It translates to CASSSSGFTDTQYF.

CDR3 residues: CASGLVLDYGYTF. The CDR3 coding sequence is TGTGCTAGTGGTTTGGTACTGGACTATGGCTACACCTTC. The chain links TRBV12-5 to TRBJ1-2; D unresolved. V lost 0 bases and J 3 bases, leaving 5 bases between the germline ends. Germline assignment: CDR1 LGHNT and CDR2 FRNRAP. The CDR3 covers 13 residues.

This clone was observed a handful of times. The chain joins TRBV5-5 to TRBJ1-2; D is uncertain. The CDR3 totals 17 residues. The V and J ends lost 0 bases and 2 bases respectively, with 17 bases between them. Germline V gives CDR1 SGHKS, CDR2 YYEKEE (reference sequence). CDR3 nucleotides: TGTGCCAGCAGCTTGGTTGGCAGACCTCCAAGGAACTATGGCTACACCTTC. It is translated as CASSLVGRPPRNYGYTF.

The chain employs TRBV9 and TRBJ1-1; no clear D gene. The germline V and J ends were trimmed by 0 bases and 4 bases, with 10 bases remaining between them. The CDR3 covers 14 residues. CDR1 and CDR2 from the germline V gene are SGDLS and YYNGEE. For the CDR3, the DNA is TGTGCCAGCAGCGTAGAGTTCTTTTCCACTGAAGCTTTCTTT. This gives the protein CASSVEFFSTEAFF.

The chain employs TRBV2 and TRBJ1-6, with D uncertain. Germline lookup yields CDR1 SNHLY and CDR2 FYNNEI. Trimming cost V 4 bases and J 6 bases, with 13 bases left between them. The CDR3 runs to 15 residues. The chain's CDR3 is CASSVTLSSNSPLHF. The DNA of the CDR3 is TGTGCCAGCAGTGTGACACTATCGTCTAATTCACCCCTCCACTTT.

This clone was picked up a small number of times. The rearrangement joins TRBV24-1 to TRBJ1-5, with D unresolved. The CDR3 is made up of 14 amino acids. V was pared by 9 bases and J by 0 bases, with 11 bases between. Per germline, CDR1 KGHDR and CDR2 SFDVKD. The CDR3 nucleotides read TGTGCCACCGAAACAGCTTTTAGCAATCAGCCCCAGCATTTT. Amino acid sequence: CATETAFSNQPQHF.

CDR3 amino acids: CASSYSQSGSYEQYF. CDR3 nucleotide sequence: TGTGCCAGCAGTTACTCCCAGTCTGGCTCCTACGAGCAGTACTTC. The chain links TRBV6-5 to TRBJ2-7; D call uncertain. The CDR3 is made up of 15 amino acids. Trimming removed 0 bases from V and 0 bases from J, with 9 bases in between. CDR1 and CDR2 from the germline V gene are MNHEY and SVGAGI.

V usage is TRBV7-8 and J usage is TRBJ2-5; D is unresolved. Deletions cut 5 bases from V and 5 bases from J, with 12 bases between. Germline V CDR1 and CDR2: SGHVS, FQNEAQ. This CDR3 comprises 13 residues. The CDR3 DNA reads TGTGCCAGCAGCGTTCCCCCCCCGGAGACCCAGTACTTC. Its protein is CASSVPPPETQYF.

The CDR3 DNA reads as TGTGCCAGCAGCCAAGTTGGCTACACCTTC. Protein sequence: CASSQVGYTF. This rearrangement joins TRBV28 to TRBJ1-2; D not resolved. CDR1 is MDHEN, CDR2 SYDVKM, per germline. CDR3 length equals 10 residues. V lost 6 bases and J 7 bases, leaving 6 bases between the germline ends.

The rearrangement links TRBV19 to TRBJ1-3; D gene unclear. The germline V gene has CDR1 LNHDA and CDR2 SQIVND (reference sequence). This CDR3 region has 19 residues. V was shortened by 7 bases and J by 0 bases, with 25 bases between the two germline ends. CDR3 sequence: CASTTGGSKRANSGNTIYF. The CDR3 bases are TGTGCCAGTACCACCGGCGGGAGTAAGAGGGCAAACTCTGGAAACACCATATATTTT.

This clone has a handful of counts. The chain joins TRBV29-1 to TRBJ2-2, with 8 bases aligning to TRBD1. This CDR3 comprises 14 residues. V gave up 7 bases and J gave up 0 bases; unmatched junction bases: 4. From germline, CDR1 is SQVTM and CDR2 ANQGSEA. The CDR3 loop is CSAGQGTNTGELFF. CDR3 sequence (DNA): TGCAGCGCTGGACAGGGAACGAACACCGGGGAGCTGTTTTTT.

The V gene is TRBV6-5, the J gene TRBJ1-2, with 7 bases lining up with TRBD1. The CDR3 runs 15 residues. Germline trimming cut 7 bases from V and 7 bases from J; bases unmatched to any gene: 15. CDR1 and CDR2 from the germline V gene are MNHEY and SVGAGI. The CDR3 sequence: CASTSFQGGDGGYTF. The CDR3 region has the DNA TGTGCCAGCACCTCCTTCCAGGGGGGCGATGGTGGCTACACCTTC.

V gene TRBV4-1 combines with J gene TRBJ2-7; no firm D call. The V gene lost 0 bases and the J gene lost 7 bases, with 13 bases spanning the gap. Germline loops: CDR1 MGHRA, CDR2 YSYEKL. CDR3 length equals 14 residues. CDR3 sequence: CASSQDPPAREQYF. The CDR3 DNA sequence: TGCGCCAGCAGCCAAGACCCTCCCGCGCGGGAGCAGTACTTC.

This rearrangement joins TRBV5-4 to TRBJ2-7; the D gene is possibly TRBD1 (6 bases). The germline CDR1 and CDR2 sequences are SGHNT and YYREEE (reference sequence). The CDR3 consists of 15 residues. Trimming removed 3 bases from V and 6 bases from J, with 19 bases in between. This CDR3 is CASSSDSHRASEQYF. DNA of the CDR3: TGTGCCAGCAGCTCGGACAGCCACCGGGCGTCCGAGCAGTACTTC. The complete variable domain, with remaining parts taken from reference TRBV5-4 and TRBJ2-7, reads ETGVTQSPTHLIKTRGQQVTLRCSSQSGHNTVSWYQQALGQGPQFIFQYYREEENGRGNFPPRFSGLQFPNYSSELNVNALELDDSALYLCASSSDSHRASEQYFGPGTRLTVT.

This sequence joins TRBV10-1 and TRBJ1-1; D ambiguous. Germline V gene lookup returns CDR1 WNHNN and CDR2 SYGVQD (reference sequence). This CDR3 has 14 amino acids. V lost 8 bases, J lost 0 bases, and 13 bases lay in between. The CDR3 loop is CASSDGPMNTEAFF. CDR3 DNA sequence: TGCGCCAGCTCCGACGGACCCATGAACACTGAAGCTTTCTTT.

This clone has at least ten counts. The gene calls are TRBV4-1 and TRBJ2-7; D may be TRBD1 (7 bases). V lost 4 bases and J lost 0, with 16 bases in between. The length of the CDR3 is 16 residues. Germline loops: CDR1 MGHRA, CDR2 YSYEKL. The CDR3 DNA reads TGCGCCAGCAGCCCAACAGGGGCGGGGACCTCCTACGAGCAGTACTTC. Encoded protein: CASSPTGAGTSYEQYF.

The rearrangement joins TRBV5-1 to TRBJ2-1; TRBD1 or TRBD2 may be the D gene (6 bases each). Trimming took 7 bases from V and 3 from J, leaving 17 bases between them. The germline V gene has CDR1 SGHRS and CDR2 YFSETQ. CDR3 length: 15 residues. The CDR3 loop is CASGGRPGLYNEQFF. For the CDR3, the DNA is TGCGCCAGCGGGGGGCGTCCAGGACTCTACAATGAGCAGTTCTTC. Full variable domain (rest looked up from reference TRBV5-1 and TRBJ2-1): KAGVTQTPRYLIKTRGQQVTLSCSPISGHRSVSWYQQTPGQGLQFLFEYFSETQRNKGNFPGRFSGRQFSNSRSEMNVSTLELGDSALYLCASGGRPGLYNEQFFGPGTRLTVL.

The table lists this clone with a few counts. The chain has TRBV7-8 and TRBJ1-3; D perhaps matches TRBD1 (6 bases). Germline values: CDR1 SGHVS, CDR2 FQNEAQ. The length of the CDR3 is 16 residues. V was clipped by 3 bases and J by 0 bases, with 12 bases between them. The CDR3: CASSFLGGVSGNTIYF. In DNA, the CDR3 is TGTGCCAGCAGCTTCTTAGGGGGAGTCTCTGGAAACACCATATATTTT.

The rearrangement joins TRBV4-2 to TRBJ2-3, with D unresolved. Germline CDR1 and CDR2: LGHNA and YNFKEQ. The CDR3 runs 16 residues. Trimming took off 0 bases at V and 3 bases at J, with 13 bases between the two ends. CDR3: CASSQESRPRTDTQYF. CDR3 sequence (DNA): TGTGCCAGCAGCCAAGAGTCTCGGCCCAGAACAGATACGCAGTATTTT.

This chain connects TRBV5-1 to TRBJ1-1; D gene unclear. The ends were cut back, 0 bases at V and 1 base at J, with 7 bases in the middle. The CDR3 is 14 residues long. The germline gives CDR1 SGHRS, CDR2 YFSETQ. In DNA form, the CDR3 reads TGCGCCAGCAGCTTGGCCCTGCAGAACACTGAAGCTTTCTTT. Its protein product is CASSLALQNTEAFF.

This clone appeared once. V is TRBV19 and J is TRBJ2-1, with 11 bases matching TRBD1. Germline trimming cut 6 bases from V and 7 bases from J; bases unmatched to any gene: 11. This CDR3 contains 16 residues. CDR1 and CDR2 from the germline V gene are LNHDA and SQIVND (reference sequence). The CDR3, as DNA: TGTGCCAGTAGACAGGTTGGGGACAGGGGGTATAATGAGCAGTTCTTC. It encodes CASRQVGDRGYNEQFF. Together with reference TRBV19 and TRBJ2-1, the CDR3 gives the full variable domain: DGGITQSPKYLFRKEGQNVTLSCEQNLNHDAMYWYRQDPGQGLRLIYYSQIVNDFQKGDIAEGYSVSREKKESFPLTVTSAQKNPTAFYLCASRQVGDRGYNEQFFGPGTRLTVL.

The V gene is TRBV3-1 (or the pseudogene TRBV3-2), the J gene TRBJ2-5; 9 nucleotides match TRBD2. J gave up 5 bases and V 1 base, and 8 bases lay outside the gene matches. This CDR3 spans 16 amino acids. Germline V CDR1 and CDR2: LGHDT, YNNKEL (reference sequence). The CDR3, as DNA: TGTGCCAGCAGCCAAGTAGGGCGGGGGGGCCTCGAGACCCAGTACTTC. It is translated as CASSQVGRGGLETQYF.